Included here is one TCR beta chain sequence, with context. Trimming shortened V by 1 base and J by 9 bases, and 4 bases separated the two germline ends. Germline V gene lookup returns CDR1 SNHLY and CDR2 FYNNEI. The CDR3 is 11 amino acids. The data originate from a study of blood T cell repertoires in COVID-19. In the study overall: There were acute and convalescent COVID-19 samples, and they came from the United States, Italy and Spain. T cells, B-cell-depleted T cells, or PBMCs provided the cDNA or gDNA that served as material.

Authors' processing steps: Scientists estimated how many nucleated cells there were by amplifying reference gene primers. Using immunoSEQ multiplex PCR, the repertoire was profiled, and TCRdb retains in-frame clones only, with some absent. V, J and clone size reflect that table, while D and trimming were determined from the DNA. The table records more than 55,000 clones, around 77% of them present only once. The chain uses TRBV2 and TRBJ2-1; no clear D. Input material: peripheral blood. The clonotype was recovered from a man aged 60 to 69 with acute or convalescent COVID-19. The CDR3 loop reads CASSEDSEQFF. The CDR3 nucleotides read TGTGCCAGCAGTGAAGATAGTGAGCAGTTCTTC.